This T cell receptor (beta chain) was sequenced for a study of blood T cell repertoires in COVID-19. Study information: T cells, B-cell-depleted T cells, or PBMCs supplied cDNA or gDNA.

The V and J ends lost 5 bases and 2 bases respectively, with 17 bases between them. The CDR3 totals 16 residues. CDR1 and CDR2 (germline): LGHNA, YNFKEQ. Authors' analysis steps: Reference gene primer amplification yielded estimated nucleated cell counts. The protocol was immunoSEQ multiplex PCR, while the TCRdb copy is restricted to in-frame clones and leaves out a portion. The V and J calls and clone size come from that table; D and trimming were worked out from the DNA. The sample records over 120,000 clones, around 90% being singletons. This sequence joins TRBV4-2 and TRBJ2-3; weak D call: TRBD2 (7 bases). Sequenced input: peripheral blood. This receptor was identified in a human donor in a cohort sampled during active COVID-19. CDR3: CASSVRGGGPTDTQYF. The CDR3 DNA sequence: TGTGCCAGCAGCGTACGGGGCGGGGGCCCCACAGATACGCAGTATTTT.